These T cell receptor beta chains were read from a single sample in a study of blood T cell repertoires in COVID-19. TCRdb keeps only in-frame clones here, not all; method: immunoSEQ multiplex PCR. This sample has about 140,000 clones, with approximately 85% found just once. Sequencing was performed on peripheral blood. Every receptor here comes from a man between 50 and 59 years old with acute or convalescent COVID-19. CDR3s include the opening cysteine and the closing phenylalanine or tryptophan. A D gene is named only where the DNA matches it firmly. Not every row has a clone size; where given, it reads once, few, many or a size class.

V	J	D	size	DNA	CDR3
TRBV29-1	TRBJ1-1	.	.	TGCAGCGTTGAAGCTTCGAACACTGAAGCTTTCTTT	CSVEASNTEAFF
TRBV7-3	TRBJ2-7	TRBD1	.	TGTGCCAGCAGCGCCCAGACAGGGAACTCCTACGAGCAGTACTTC	CASSAQTGNSYEQYF
TRBV5-1	TRBJ2-2	.	.	TGCGCCAGCAGTATCGGGACATCCGGGGAGCTGTTTTTT	CASSIGTSGELFF
TRBV28	TRBJ2-7	TRBD2	.	TGTGCCAGCAGTTTAGTAGGAGGGAGGGCTTACTCCTACGAGCAGTACTTC	CASSLVGGRAYSYEQYF
TRBV12-3/TRBV12-4	TRBJ2-7	.	.	TGTGCCAGCAGTTTGAGGGTTCTATACGAGCAGTACTTC	CASSLRVLYEQYF
TRBV4-1	TRBJ1-5	TRBD1	.	TGCGCCAGCAGCCAAGCCTTTCGGGACAGGGGGAGTGGGGAGCATTTT	CASSQAFRDRGSGEHF
TRBV11-2	TRBJ1-2	.	.	TGTGCCAGCAGCTTAGCCGGGGAACGAGGCTACACCTTC	CASSLAGERGYTF
TRBV18	TRBJ1-2	.	.	TGTGCCAGCTCACCAGATGCCTTAAGCGGCTACACCTTC	CASSPDALSGYTF
TRBV25-1	TRBJ2-5	TRBD1	.	TGTGCCAGCAGTGCGACAGGGGGGGAGACCCAGTACTTC	CASSATGGETQYF
TRBV29-1	TRBJ2-5	TRBD1	.	TGCAGCGTACAGGGGGACAGGGAGATGGAGACCCAGTACTTC	CSVQGDREMETQYF
TRBV27	TRBJ1-4	.	.	TGTGCCAGCAGTTCCGACCGTAGCGCTAATGAAAAACTGTTTTTT	CASSSDRSANEKLFF
TRBV24-1	TRBJ1-5	.	.	TGTGCCACCAGTGCCCAGGGAAGGTATCAGCCCCAGCATTTT	CATSAQGRYQPQHF
TRBV5-1	TRBJ2-3	TRBD2	.	TGCGCCAGCAGCTTACAAGCGGGAGTGGCGGATACGCAGTATTTT	CASSLQAGVADTQYF
TRBV11-2	TRBJ1-5	TRBD1	.	TGTGCCAGCAGCTTGAGGGGGCCTCAGCCCCAGCATTTT	CASSLRGPQPQHF
TRBV3-1/TRBV3-2	TRBJ2-5	.	.	TGTGCCAGCACCCAGTCGAGGGGAGGAGAGACCCAGTACTTC	CASTQSRGGETQYF
TRBV5-1	TRBJ2-3	TRBD2	.	TGCGCCAGCAGCTTCCGACTAGCGGGAGATACGCAGTATTTT	CASSFRLAGDTQYF
TRBV6-1	TRBJ2-5	TRBD2	once	TGTGCCAGCAGTGAAGCGAAGGGGACTAGCGGGGGTCGGGAGACCCAGTACTTC	CASSEAKGTSGGRETQYF